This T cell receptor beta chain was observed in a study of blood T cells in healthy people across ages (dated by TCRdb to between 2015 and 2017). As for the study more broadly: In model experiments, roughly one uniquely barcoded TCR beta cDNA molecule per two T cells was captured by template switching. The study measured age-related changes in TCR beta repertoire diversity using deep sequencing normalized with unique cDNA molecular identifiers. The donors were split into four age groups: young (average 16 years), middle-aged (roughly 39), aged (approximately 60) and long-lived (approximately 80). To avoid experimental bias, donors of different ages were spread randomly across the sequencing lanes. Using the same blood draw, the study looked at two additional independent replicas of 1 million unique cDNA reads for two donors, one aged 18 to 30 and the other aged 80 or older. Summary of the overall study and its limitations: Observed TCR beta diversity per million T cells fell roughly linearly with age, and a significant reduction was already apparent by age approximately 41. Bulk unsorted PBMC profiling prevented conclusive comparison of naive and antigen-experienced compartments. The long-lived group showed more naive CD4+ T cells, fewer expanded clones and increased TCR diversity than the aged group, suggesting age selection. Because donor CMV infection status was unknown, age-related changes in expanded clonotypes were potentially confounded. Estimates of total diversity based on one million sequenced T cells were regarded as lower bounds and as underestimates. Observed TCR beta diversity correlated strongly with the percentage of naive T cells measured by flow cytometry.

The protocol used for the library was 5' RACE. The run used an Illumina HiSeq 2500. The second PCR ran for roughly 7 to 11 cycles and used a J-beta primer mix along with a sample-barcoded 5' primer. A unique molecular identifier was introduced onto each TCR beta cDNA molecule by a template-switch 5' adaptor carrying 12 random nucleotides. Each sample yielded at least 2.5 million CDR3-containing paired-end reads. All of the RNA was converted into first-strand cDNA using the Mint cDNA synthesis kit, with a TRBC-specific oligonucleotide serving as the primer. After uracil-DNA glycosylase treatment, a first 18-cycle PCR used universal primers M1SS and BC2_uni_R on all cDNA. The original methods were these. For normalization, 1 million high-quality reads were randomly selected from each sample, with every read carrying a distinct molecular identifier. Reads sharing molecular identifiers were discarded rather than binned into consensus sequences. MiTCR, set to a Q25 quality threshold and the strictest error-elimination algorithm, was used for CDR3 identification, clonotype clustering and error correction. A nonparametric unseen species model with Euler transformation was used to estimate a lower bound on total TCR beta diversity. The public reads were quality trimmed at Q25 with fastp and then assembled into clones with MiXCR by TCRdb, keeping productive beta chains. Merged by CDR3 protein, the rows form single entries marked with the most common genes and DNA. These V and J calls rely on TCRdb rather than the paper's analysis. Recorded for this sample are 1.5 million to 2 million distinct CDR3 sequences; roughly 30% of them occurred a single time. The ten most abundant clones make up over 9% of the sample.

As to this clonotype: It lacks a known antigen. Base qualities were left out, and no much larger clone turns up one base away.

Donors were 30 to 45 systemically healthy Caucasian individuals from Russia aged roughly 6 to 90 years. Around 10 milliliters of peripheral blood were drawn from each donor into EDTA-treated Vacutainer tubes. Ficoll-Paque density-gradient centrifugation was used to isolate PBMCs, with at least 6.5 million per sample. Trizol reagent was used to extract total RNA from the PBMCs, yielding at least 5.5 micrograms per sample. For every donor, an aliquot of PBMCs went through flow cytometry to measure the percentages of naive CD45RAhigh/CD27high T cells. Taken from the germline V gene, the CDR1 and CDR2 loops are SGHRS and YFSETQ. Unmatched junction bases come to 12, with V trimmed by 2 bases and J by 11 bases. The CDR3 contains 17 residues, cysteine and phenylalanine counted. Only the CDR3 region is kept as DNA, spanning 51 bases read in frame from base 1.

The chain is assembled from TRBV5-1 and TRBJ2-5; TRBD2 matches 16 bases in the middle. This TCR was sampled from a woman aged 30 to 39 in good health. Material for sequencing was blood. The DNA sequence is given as TGCGCCAGCAGCTTCGGGACTAGCGGGAGGGGCTACAATGAGCAGTACTTC. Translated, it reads CASSFGTSGRGYNEQYF.